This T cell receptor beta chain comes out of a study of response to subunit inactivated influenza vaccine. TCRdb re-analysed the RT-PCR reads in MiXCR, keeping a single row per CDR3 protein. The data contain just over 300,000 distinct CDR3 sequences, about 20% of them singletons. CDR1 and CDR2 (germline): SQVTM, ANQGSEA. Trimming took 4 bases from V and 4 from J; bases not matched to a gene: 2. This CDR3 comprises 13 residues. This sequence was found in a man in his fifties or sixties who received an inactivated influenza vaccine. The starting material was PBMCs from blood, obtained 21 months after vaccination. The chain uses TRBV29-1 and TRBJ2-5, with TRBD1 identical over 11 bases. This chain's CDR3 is CSVGGTGGETQYF. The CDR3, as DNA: TGCAGCGTTGGAGGGACAGGGGGAGAGACCCAGTACTTC.